This T cell receptor beta chain was retrieved from a study of shared clonotypes between healthy human individuals. Across the study: Three CD4 naive, three CD4 memory, two CD8 naive and one CD8 memory plate were used per donor.

Trimming removed 5 bases at V and 7 bases at J, with 21 bases between. The CDR3 contains 15 residues. The germline V gene has CDR1 SEHNR and CDR2 FQNEAQ (reference sequence). Naive CD8 cells lacked CD45RO and underwent positive selection for CCR7, leaving out terminally differentiated effector memory CD45RA+ cells. Worth noting for this clone: Its antigen is as yet unknown.

Findings of the study overall: Among donors, the sharing of clonotypes was expected to be influenced by sequencing depth. Blood was the sole source, and tissue repertoires probably differ. Estimated richness values were generally larger in naive subsets than in memory subsets.

Sequencing was performed with immunoSEQ multiplex PCR; in TCRdb, only in-frame clones are kept and a portion is missing. The profile shows roughly 2,000,000 clones, 93% of them singletons. This sequence originates from a man between 18 and 35 years old in good health. Some clones in this sample may be carry-over from other donors' samples. Sequences were obtained from naive CD8+ T cells from PBMCs. The chain combines TRBV7-9 with TRBJ2-7, with a weak D call TRBD1 (6 bases). The CDR3 protein is CASSPTGPLSGEQYF. CDR3 bases: TGTGCCAGCAGCCCTACAGGGCCTCTCTCTGGGGAGCAGTACTTC.